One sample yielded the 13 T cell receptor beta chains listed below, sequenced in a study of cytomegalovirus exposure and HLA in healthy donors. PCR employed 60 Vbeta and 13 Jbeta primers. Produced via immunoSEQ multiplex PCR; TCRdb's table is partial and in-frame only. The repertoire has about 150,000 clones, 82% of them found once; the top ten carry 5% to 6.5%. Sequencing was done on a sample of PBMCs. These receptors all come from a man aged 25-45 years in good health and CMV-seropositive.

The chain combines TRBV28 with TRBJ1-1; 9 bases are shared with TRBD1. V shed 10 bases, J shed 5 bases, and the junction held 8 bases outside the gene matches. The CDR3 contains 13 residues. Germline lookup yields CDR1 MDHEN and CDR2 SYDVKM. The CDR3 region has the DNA TGTGCCATCCTGGACAGGGGTATTACTGAAGCTTTCTTT. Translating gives CAILDRGITEAFF. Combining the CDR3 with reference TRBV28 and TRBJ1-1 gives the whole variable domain DVKVTQSSRYLVKRTGEKVFLECVQDMDHENMFWYRQDPGLGLRLIYFSYDVKMKEKGDIPEGYSVSREKKERFSLILESASTNQTSMYLCAILDRGITEAFFGQGTRLTVV.

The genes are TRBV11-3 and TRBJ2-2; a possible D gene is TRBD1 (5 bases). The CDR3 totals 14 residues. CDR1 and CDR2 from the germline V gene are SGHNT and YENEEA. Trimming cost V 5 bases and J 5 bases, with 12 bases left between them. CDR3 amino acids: CASSLRAGTGELFF. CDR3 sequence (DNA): TGTGCCAGCAGCCTCCGCGCAGGGACCGGGGAGCTGTTTTTT. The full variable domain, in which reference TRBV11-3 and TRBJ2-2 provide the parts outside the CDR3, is EAGVVQSPRYKIIEKKQPVAFWCNPISGHNTLYWYLQNLGQGPELLIRYENEEAVDDSQLPKDRFSAERLKGVDSTLKIQPAELGDSAVYLCASSLRAGTGELFFGEGSRLTVL.

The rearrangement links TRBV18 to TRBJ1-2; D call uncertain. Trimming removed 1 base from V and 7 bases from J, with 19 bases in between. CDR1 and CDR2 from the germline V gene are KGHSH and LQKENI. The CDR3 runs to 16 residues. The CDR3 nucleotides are TGTGCCAGCTCACCACTGTCGCTCCGGCTGGGAGGTGGCTACACCTTC. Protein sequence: CASSPLSLRLGGGYTF.

CDR3 sequence reads: CATYRSTEAFF. CDR3 nucleotides: TGTGCCACCTACAGGTCCACTGAAGCTTTCTTT. The rearrangement uses TRBV28 and TRBJ1-1; D is perhaps TRBD1 (5 bases). From germline, CDR1 is MDHEN and CDR2 SYDVKM. The CDR3 loop spans 11 amino acids. Trimming shortened V by 10 bases and J by 4 bases, and 10 bases separated the two germline ends.

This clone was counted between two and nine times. CDR3 loop: CASSARDRYGYTF. The DNA for the CDR3 is TGTGCCAGCAGCGCCCGGGACAGGTATGGCTACACCTTC. This rearrangement joins TRBV9 to TRBJ1-2; 8 bases match TRBD1. The CDR3 totals 13 residues. Losses at the gene ends were 3 bases for V and 5 bases for J; bases not matched to a gene: 3. Germline V gene sequence: CDR1 SGDLS, CDR2 YYNGEE.

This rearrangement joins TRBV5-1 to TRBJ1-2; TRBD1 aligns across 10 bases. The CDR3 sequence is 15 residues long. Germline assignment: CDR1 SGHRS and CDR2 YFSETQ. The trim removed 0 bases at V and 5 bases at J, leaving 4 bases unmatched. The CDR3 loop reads CASSLEGTGVYGYTF. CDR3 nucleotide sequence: TGCGCCAGCAGCTTGGAGGGGACAGGGGTTTATGGCTACACCTTC.

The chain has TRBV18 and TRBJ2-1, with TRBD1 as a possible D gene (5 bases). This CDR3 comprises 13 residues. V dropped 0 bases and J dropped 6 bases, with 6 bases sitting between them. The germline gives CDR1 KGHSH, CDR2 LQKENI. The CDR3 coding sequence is TGTGCCAGCTCACCACCAGGGGTCAATGAGCAGTTCTTC. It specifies CASSPPGVNEQFF.

The CDR3 DNA sequence: TGTGCCATCAGCAACCGGAGTGGTGACTATGGCTACACCTTC. Amino acids: CAISNRSGDYGYTF. The chain joins TRBV10-3 to TRBJ1-2, with unresolved D. Germline assignment: CDR1 ENHRY and CDR2 SYGVKD. The V end lost 6 bases, the J end lost 3 bases, and 14 bases lay between the germline ends. The CDR3 totals 14 residues.

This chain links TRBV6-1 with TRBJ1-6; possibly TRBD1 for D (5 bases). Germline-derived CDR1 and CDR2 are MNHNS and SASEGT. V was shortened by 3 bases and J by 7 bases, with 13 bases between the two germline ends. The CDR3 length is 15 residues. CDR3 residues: CASSEFLQVNSPLHF. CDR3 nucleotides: TGTGCCAGCAGTGAGTTTTTACAGGTCAATTCACCCCTCCACTTT.

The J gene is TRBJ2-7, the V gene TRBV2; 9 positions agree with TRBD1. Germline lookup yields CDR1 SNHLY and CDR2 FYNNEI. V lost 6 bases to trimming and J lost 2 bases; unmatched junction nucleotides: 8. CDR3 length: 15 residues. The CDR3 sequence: CASSGLRQGAYEQYF. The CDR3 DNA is TGTGCCAGCAGCGGATTGCGACAGGGGGCCTACGAGCAGTACTTC.

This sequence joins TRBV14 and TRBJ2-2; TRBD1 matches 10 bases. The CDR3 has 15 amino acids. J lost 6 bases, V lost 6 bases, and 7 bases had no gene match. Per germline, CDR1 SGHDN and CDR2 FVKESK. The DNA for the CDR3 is TGTGCCAGCAGTCGGACAGGGGGATCGGCCGGGGAGCTGTTTTTT. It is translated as CASSRTGGSAGELFF.

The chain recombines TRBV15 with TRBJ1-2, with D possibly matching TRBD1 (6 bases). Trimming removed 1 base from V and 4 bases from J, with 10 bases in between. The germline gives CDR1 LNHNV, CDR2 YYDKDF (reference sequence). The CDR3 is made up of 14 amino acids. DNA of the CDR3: TGTGCCACCAGCAGAGTAGGGGGTCTCTATGGCTACACCTTC. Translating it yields CATSRVGGLYGYTF.

The CDR3 DNA sequence: TGTGCCAGCAGCAGATACAATGAGCAGTTCTTC. Its protein is CASSRYNEQFF. J is TRBJ2-1 and V is TRBV6-5; no reliable D call. This CDR3 has 11 residues. CDR1 and CDR2 from the germline V gene are MNHEY and SVGAGI. Trimming pared 6 bases from V and 4 bases from J, leaving 4 bases between.